This T cell receptor (beta chain) emerged from a study of OX40 agonist ivuxolimab in advanced cancers. Overall study context: It was ivuxolimab, an agonistic anti-OX40 (CD134) antibody, that patients were treated with. From roughly 20 to 79 years was the age range, with a mean of approximately 63 years, and 70% to 85% were male.

Assay used: immunoSEQ multiplex PCR; TCRdb lists only in-frame clones, some missing. This sample carries 60,000 to 75,000 clones, 88% of them seen once, and the ten largest clones take under 3%. Trimming took 6 bases from V and 9 from J; bases not matched to a gene: 14. This CDR3 has 15 residues. Germline V gives CDR1 SQVTM, CDR2 ANQGSEA. The cohort excluded patients with autoimmune disease history or systemic immunosuppression. This receptor was identified in an adult with an advanced solid tumor such as melanoma, head and neck, liver or kidney cancer. This rearrangement joins TRBV29-1 to TRBJ1-6, with 7 bases identical to TRBD1. This specimen consisted of CD4+ or CD8+ T cells sorted from blood, obtained in a trial of the OX40 agonist ivuxolimab. CDR3 residues: CSVAPPDRPSSPLHF. The CDR3 nucleotides read TGCAGCGTCGCACCTCCGGACAGGCCAAGTTCACCCCTCCACTTT. Full variable domain (remainder filled in from reference TRBV29-1 and TRBJ1-6): SAVISQKPSRDICQRGTSLTIQCQVDSQVTMMFWYRQQPGQSLTLIATANQGSEATYESGFVIDKFPISRPNLTFSTLTVSNMSPEDSSIYLCSVAPPDRPSSPLHFGNGTRLTVT.